These T cell receptor beta chains were read from a single sample in a study of vaccination effects on CD4 cells after COVID-19. No antigen has been assigned to these receptors. Clones were read by immunoSEQ multiplex PCR, and TCRdb kept only the in-frame ones, dropping some. Among about 73,000 clones listed, 65% to 80% were seen once. This specimen was CD4+ T cells from PBMCs cultured without peptide, taken after COVID-19 vaccination. These receptors came from a human donor who received a COVID-19 vaccine. Both conserved end residues are part of each CDR3. A D gene is named only where the DNA matches it firmly. A row's size may be missing; if present it is once, few, many or a size class.

v_gene	d_gene	abundance	j_gene	CDR3aa	CDR3nt
TRBV4-1	.	.	TRBJ2-6	CASSQHTLSGANVLTF	TGCGCCAGCAGCCAACACACACTCTCTGGGGCCAACGTCCTGACTTTC
TRBV5-1	TRBD2	once	TRBJ2-5	CASTSSGVRETQYF	TGCGCCAGCACGTCTAGCGGGGTGCGGGAGACCCAGTACTTC
TRBV19	TRBD2	.	TRBJ2-3	CASSIVGGGRLTSTDTQYF	TGTGCCAGTAGTATAGTTGGCGGGGGAAGACTCACTAGCACAGATACGCAGTATTTT
TRBV6-5	.	.	TRBJ1-1	CATGNTEAFF	TGCGCTACAGGGAACACTGAAGCTTTCTTT
TRBV6-5	.	.	TRBJ1-5	CASSRDRDSHQPQHF	TGTGCCAGCAGTCGGGACCGAGACAGTCATCAGCCCCAGCATTTT
TRBV7-9	.	.	TRBJ2-5	CASSLGGTVYQETQYF	TGTGCCAGCAGCTTAGGAGGTACAGTGTACCAAGAGACCCAGTACTTC
TRBV2	TRBD2	.	TRBJ2-5	CASNIGREASGGPQETQYF	TGTGCCAGCAATATAGGACGTGAGGCTAGCGGGGGCCCCCAAGAGACCCAGTACTTC
TRBV11-1	.	.	TRBJ1-1	CASSPTRKTRDTEAFF	TGTGCCAGCAGCCCTACCAGGAAAACCAGGGACACTGAAGCTTTCTTT
TRBV18	.	.	TRBJ1-4	CASSPESSPEKLFF	TGTGCCAGCTCACCAGAGTCTTCCCCCGAAAAACTGTTTTTT
TRBV7-3	TRBD2	.	TRBJ2-2	CASRGGIAGELFF	TGTGCCAGCAGGGGGGGGATCGCCGGGGAGCTGTTTTTT
TRBV10-1	.	once	TRBJ2-4	CASSESIDGTTKNIQYF	TGCGCCAGCAGTGAGTCGATCGATGGGACAACGAAAAACATTCAGTACTTC
TRBV7-2	TRBD2	.	TRBJ2-5	CASSFSSGGAEETQYF	TGTGCCAGCAGCTTCTCTAGCGGGGGGGCCGAAGAGACCCAGTACTTC
TRBV5-1	.	.	TRBJ2-1	CASSFNDYNEQFF	TGCGCCAGCAGCTTTAACGACTACAATGAGCAGTTCTTC
TRBV5-1	TRBD1	.	TRBJ1-2	CASSSEPGQGYGYTF	TGCGCCAGCAGCTCCGAACCGGGACAGGGGTATGGCTACACCTTC
TRBV7-2	TRBD1	few	TRBJ2-2	CASSPRTGRNTGELFF	TGTGCCAGCAGTCCGAGGACAGGGCGGAACACCGGGGAGCTGTTTTTT
TRBV9	TRBD2	few	TRBJ2-1	CASSSRLAGGDNEQFF	TGTGCCAGCAGCTCGAGACTAGCGGGGGGCGACAATGAGCAGTTCTTC
TRBV10-3	.	.	TRBJ2-3	CAISESRGGTPSTDTQYF	TGTGCCATCAGTGAGTCCAGGGGTGGGACACCTAGCACAGATACGCAGTATTTT
TRBV19	TRBD1	.	TRBJ1-4	CASRGDRPTTNEKLFF	TGTGCCAGTAGAGGGGACAGGCCAACAACTAATGAAAAACTGTTTTTT
TRBV6-5	TRBD1	.	TRBJ1-2	CASTLRGPPSYGYTF	TGTGCCAGCACCCTCAGGGGGCCGCCTTCTTATGGCTACACCTTC
TRBV28	.	.	TRBJ1-3	CASSLPSSGNTIYF	TGTGCCAGCAGTTTACCCAGTTCAGGAAACACCATATATTTT
TRBV19	.	.	TRBJ1-1	CASSKQGNTEAFF	TGTGCCAGTAGTAAACAGGGGAACACTGAAGCTTTCTTT
TRBV4-3	.	.	TRBJ2-1	CASSPMQGYNEQFF	TGCGCCAGCAGCCCGATGCAGGGCTACAATGAGCAGTTCTTC
TRBV24-1	.	.	TRBJ1-4	CATSDLKGGHLSKKLFF	TGTGCCACCAGTGATTTGAAGGGAGGGCACCTGAGTAAGAAACTGTTTTTT
TRBV4-1	.	.	TRBJ1-2	CASSQAGQPFYGYTF	TGCGCCAGCAGCCAAGCAGGACAGCCTTTCTATGGCTACACCTTC
TRBV24-1	TRBD2	.	TRBJ2-2	CATSDPSLAGANTGELFF	TGTGCCACCAGTGACCCCTCCCTAGCGGGGGCGAACACCGGGGAGCTGTTTTTT
TRBV7-2	.	.	TRBJ1-5	CASSQQRGWDQPQHF	TGTGCCAGCAGCCAACAACGCGGTTGGGATCAGCCCCAGCATTTT
TRBV10-3	.	.	TRBJ2-1	CATTLPNTDNEQFF	TGTGCCACCACCCTTCCGAACACGGACAATGAGCAGTTCTTC
TRBV4-1	.	.	TRBJ1-2	CASSQAVLAGNYGYTF	TGCGCCAGCAGCCAAGCGGTTCTCGCAGGGAACTATGGCTACACCTTC
TRBV24-1	TRBD1	.	TRBJ2-1	CATSDNRQGSGEQFF	TGTGCCACCAGTGATAACCGACAGGGTAGTGGTGAGCAGTTCTTC
TRBV24-1	TRBD1	.	TRBJ1-2	CATSSGQGGYTF	TGTGCCACCAGTTCGGGACAGGGGGGCTACACCTTC
TRBV7-2	TRBD1	once	TRBJ1-2	CASGDRGQGYGYTF	TGTGCCAGCGGAGACAGGGGACAAGGATATGGCTACACCTTC
TRBV6-1	.	.	TRBJ1-5	CASSEQSGDQPQHF	TGTGCCAGCAGTGAACAGAGTGGGGATCAGCCCCAGCATTTT
TRBV5-6	TRBD2	.	TRBJ2-5	CASSTTSAQETQYF	TGTGCCAGCAGCACGACTAGCGCTCAAGAGACCCAGTACTTC
TRBV12-3/TRBV12-4	.	once	TRBJ1-1	CASSRSWNTEAFF	TGTGCCAGCAGCAGAAGCTGGAACACTGAAGCTTTCTTT
TRBV27	.	few	TRBJ1-1	CASSLGGARVGTEAFF	TGTGCCAGCAGTTTAGGAGGGGCGCGGGTCGGCACTGAAGCTTTCTTT
TRBV5-1	TRBD2	.	TRBJ2-5	CASSWTSGGLQETQYF	TGCGCCAGCAGCTGGACTAGCGGGGGCCTCCAAGAGACCCAGTACTTC
TRBV7-9	TRBD1	few	TRBJ2-2	CASSLPGTGSAGELFF	TGTGCCAGCAGCCTACCGGGGACAGGGAGTGCCGGGGAGCTGTTTTTT
TRBV11-3	TRBD2	.	TRBJ2-3	CASSLGGSGAEDTQYF	TGTGCCAGCAGCTTAGGCGGTAGCGGGGCTGAAGATACGCAGTATTTT
TRBV29-1	TRBD1	.	TRBJ1-5	CSGRQGQPQHF	TGCAGCGGACGACAGGGTCAGCCCCAGCATTTT
TRBV28	.	few	TRBJ1-5	CASRDIYSNQPQHF	TGTGCCAGCAGGGATATATATAGCAATCAGCCCCAGCATTTT
TRBV11-3	TRBD2	.	TRBJ2-3	CASSKRGGSNTDTQYF	TGTGCCAGCAGCAAGCGGGGGGGCTCCAACACAGATACGCAGTATTTT
TRBV4-1	.	.	TRBJ2-2	CASSQADRNTGELFF	TGCGCCAGCAGCCAAGCCGACAGGAACACCGGGGAGCTGTTTTTT
TRBV24-1	.	.	TRBJ2-1	CATSAQGGTYNEQFF	TGTGCCACCAGTGCCCAGGGAGGCACCTACAATGAGCAGTTCTTC
TRBV10-3	TRBD1	.	TRBJ1-6	CAISEGGQVNSPLHF	TGTGCCATCAGTGAAGGAGGACAGGTTAATTCACCCCTCCACTTT
TRBV2	.	.	TRBJ2-3	CASSGDRTSTDTQYF	TGTGCCAGCAGTGGCGACAGGACTAGCACAGATACGCAGTATTTT
TRBV6-1	TRBD2	.	TRBJ2-1	CASSEGVGAGGRYNEQFF	TGTGCCAGCAGTGAAGGGGTCGGAGCGGGGGGCCGCTACAATGAGCAGTTCTTC
TRBV6-5	TRBD2	.	TRBJ2-3	CASSFGTSIDTQYF	TGTGCCAGCAGTTTCGGGACTAGTATAGATACGCAGTATTTT
TRBV5-1	TRBD2	.	TRBJ2-2	CASRPGLTGELFF	TGCGCCAGCAGGCCGGGACTAACCGGGGAGCTGTTTTTT
TRBV6-4	.	.	TRBJ2-1	CASRQNDEQFF	TGTGCCAGCAGACAGAATGATGAGCAGTTCTTC
TRBV6-5	.	.	TRBJ1-3	CASSVIGNTIYF	TGTGCCAGCAGCGTCATTGGAAACACCATATATTTT
TRBV7-9	.	few	TRBJ1-5	CASSSSPNQPQHF	TGTGCCAGCAGCTCCAGTCCCAATCAGCCCCAGCATTTT
TRBV4-1	.	few	TRBJ1-5	CASSRDRNQPQHF	TGCGCCAGCAGCCGGGATCGAAATCAGCCCCAGCATTTT
TRBV11-1	TRBD2	.	TRBJ2-3	CASRSTLAGGDTQYF	TGTGCCAGCAGGTCCACGCTAGCGGGGGGAGATACGCAGTATTTT
TRBV3-1/TRBV3-2	.	.	TRBJ1-3	CASSRASAGNTIYF	TGTGCCAGCAGCCGAGCGAGCGCTGGAAACACCATATATTTT
TRBV7-8	.	.	TRBJ1-5	CASSFAGGGVLGPQHF	TGTGCCAGCAGCTTTGCGGGCGGGGGCGTTCTGGGGCCCCAGCATTTT
TRBV11-1	.	.	TRBJ1-1	CASMGKGSDTEAFF	TGTGCCAGCATGGGCAAGGGGTCGGACACTGAAGCTTTCTTT
TRBV18	.	few	TRBJ1-2	CASSPERDYGYTF	TGTGCCAGCTCACCGGAGCGGGACTATGGCTACACCTTC
TRBV6-2/TRBV6-3	TRBD1	.	TRBJ2-5	CASSYGTGMVGETQYF	TGTGCCAGCAGTTACGGGACAGGGATGGTGGGGGAGACCCAGTACTTC
TRBV6-2/TRBV6-3	.	once	TRBJ2-3	CASSYPGIDTQYF	TGTGCCAGCAGTTACCCAGGGATAGATACGCAGTATTTT